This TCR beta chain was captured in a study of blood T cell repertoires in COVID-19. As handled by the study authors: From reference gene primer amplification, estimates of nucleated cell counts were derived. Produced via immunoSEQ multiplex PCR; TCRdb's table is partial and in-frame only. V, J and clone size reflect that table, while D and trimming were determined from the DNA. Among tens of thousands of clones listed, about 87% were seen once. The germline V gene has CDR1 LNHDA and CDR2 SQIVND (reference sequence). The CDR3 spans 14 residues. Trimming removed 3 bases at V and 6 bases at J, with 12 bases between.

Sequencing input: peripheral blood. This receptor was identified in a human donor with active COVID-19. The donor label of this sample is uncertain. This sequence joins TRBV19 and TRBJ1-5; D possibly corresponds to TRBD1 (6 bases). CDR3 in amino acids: CASSIFRDTQPQHF. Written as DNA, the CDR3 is TGTGCCAGTAGTATTTTCAGGGACACTCAGCCCCAGCATTTT. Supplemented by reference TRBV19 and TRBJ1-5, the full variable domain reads DGGITQSPKYLFRKEGQNVTLSCEQNLNHDAMYWYRQDPGQGLRLIYYSQIVNDFQKGDIAEGYSVSREKKESFPLTVTSAQKNPTAFYLCASSIFRDTQPQHFGDGTRLSIL.